One and the same sample provided the 27 T cell receptor beta chains below, sequenced in a study of cytomegalovirus exposure and HLA in healthy donors. Primers: 60 Vbeta forward and 13 Jbeta reverse. Some clones are missing from TCRdb's copy, which holds only in-frame ones; the method was immunoSEQ multiplex PCR. The data contain approximately 130,000 clones, 83% of them singletons. What was sequenced was PBMCs. Every receptor here comes from a girl aged 2 to 9 in good health and CMV-seronegative.

This chain uses TRBV7-3 with TRBJ2-3, with 7 nucleotides matching TRBD1. The junction had 4 bases not matched to a gene; V was cut back by 1 base and J by 3 bases. CDR1 and CDR2 (germline): SGHTA, FQGTGA. The CDR3 runs 15 residues. Here the CDR3 DNA reads TGTGCCAGCAGCTTAAGTAACAGGGGAACAGATACGCAGTATTTT. Amino acids: CASSLSNRGTDTQYF.

CDR3 protein: CASSIDRVHEQYF. CDR3 nucleotide sequence: TGTGCCAGCAGCATTGACAGGGTACACGAGCAGTACTTC. The chain has TRBV11-2 and TRBJ2-7; 7 bases are shared with TRBD1. Germline CDR1 is SGHAT and CDR2 is FQNNGV. The CDR3 is 13 residues long. Trimming removed 5 bases from V and 5 bases from J; junction bases left unmatched: 6. Filled out from reference TRBV11-2 and TRBJ2-7, the complete variable domain reads EAGVAQSPRYKIIEKRQSVAFWCNPISGHATLYWYQQILGQGPKLLIQFQNNGVVDDSQLPKDRFSAERLKGVDSTLKIQPAKLEDSAVYLCASSIDRVHEQYFGPGTRLTVT.

This clone was seen once. The J gene is TRBJ1-1, the V gene TRBV7-3; D ambiguous. The CDR3 spans 13 residues. Trimming removed 3 bases at V and 5 bases at J, with 10 bases between. Germline CDR1 and CDR2: SGHTA and FQGTGA. In DNA form, the CDR3 reads TGTGCCAGCAGCTTGAGCGGGGATACTGAAGCTTTCTTT. As protein: CASSLSGDTEAFF. Together with reference TRBV7-3 and TRBJ1-1, the CDR3 gives the full variable domain: GAGVSQTPSNKVTEKGKYVELRCDPISGHTALYWYRQSLGQGPEFLIYFQGTGAADDSGLPNDRFFAVRPEGSVSTLKIQRTERGDSAVYLCASSLSGDTEAFFGQGTRLTVV.

The chain joins TRBV4-1 to TRBJ2-1; 9 bases agree with TRBD2. The trim removed 1 base at V and 5 bases at J, leaving 9 bases unmatched. The CDR3 loop spans 17 amino acids. Per germline, CDR1 MGHRA and CDR2 YSYEKL. The CDR3 loop reads CASSQVGGRAHHNEQFF. The DNA of the CDR3 is TGCGCCAGCAGCCAAGTTGGCGGGAGGGCCCACCACAATGAGCAGTTCTTC.

The genes are TRBV7-3 and TRBJ2-7; 7 nucleotides agree with TRBD2. This CDR3 has 15 residues. Germline V CDR1 and CDR2: SGHTA, FQGTGA. V dropped 1 base and J dropped 2; count of bases not matched to a gene: 5. CDR3 sequence: CASSLSSGATYEQYF. The CDR3 DNA is TGTGCCAGCAGCTTAAGCAGCGGGGCAACCTACGAGCAGTACTTC.

This clone has only one observation. V usage is TRBV5-1 and J usage is TRBJ2-1, with 8 nucleotides matching TRBD2. The CDR3 loop spans 15 amino acids. V lost 4 bases and J lost 4; bases outside the gene matches: 7. The germline V gene encodes CDR1 SGHRS and CDR2 YFSETQ. The CDR3 region has the DNA TGCGCCAGCAGCCCAGCGGGAGTGTCTTACAATGAGCAGTTCTTC. Translating gives CASSPAGVSYNEQFF.

In DNA form, the CDR3 reads TGCGCCAGCCCCGAGTCCAGGGAAGGGTTGAGAGGCACAGATACGCAGTATTTT. This translates into CASPESREGLRGTDTQYF. The chain employs TRBV10-1 and TRBJ2-3; TRBD1 might be the D (5 bases). This CDR3 spans 18 amino acids. Germline CDR1 reads WNHNN; CDR2 reads SYGVQD (reference sequence). V lost 8 bases to trimming and J lost 1 base, with 25 bases between them.

The rearrangement joins TRBV2 to TRBJ2-7; the match to TRBD2 covers 10 bases. This CDR3 has 18 residues. V was clipped by 1 base and J by 7 bases; unmatched bases: 16. The V gene's germline CDR1 is SNHLY and CDR2 FYNNEI. DNA for the CDR3: TGTGCCAGCAGTGAAGATCTGGGGGTAGCGGGGGGTTCTAGGGAGCAGTACTTC. It specifies CASSEDLGVAGGSREQYF.

This chain connects TRBV4-1 to TRBJ1-2, with a weak D call TRBD1 (6 bases). In germline, CDR1 is MGHRA, CDR2 YSYEKL. Trimming cost V 3 bases and J 3 bases, with 20 bases left between them. The CDR3 extends over 17 amino acids. CDR3 sequence: CASSQAFGRGNDYGYTF. The CDR3 DNA sequence: TGCGCCAGCAGCCAGGCCTTTGGGAGGGGGAATGACTATGGCTACACCTTC.

The chain joins TRBV5-4 to TRBJ2-7, with 8 bases fitting TRBD1. The length of the CDR3 is 12 residues. V was pared by 4 bases and J by 8 bases, with 5 bases of the junction left unmatched. Germline CDR1 is SGHNT and CDR2 is YYREEE (reference sequence). The CDR3 region is CASSPGGVKQYF. DNA of the CDR3: TGTGCCAGCAGCCCAGGGGGCGTCAAGCAGTACTTC.

This chain links TRBV28 with TRBJ1-2; possibly TRBD1 for D (6 bases). CDR3 length: 14 amino acids. CDR1 is MDHEN and CDR2 is SYDVKM in the germline V gene. V lost 2 bases and J lost 13, with 20 bases in between. DNA for the CDR3: TGTGCCAGCAGTTTACCCTCCGGGACAATCCTTCCCACCTTC. Its protein product is CASSLPSGTILPTF.

This clone was counted between two and nine times. The V gene is TRBV6-5, the J gene TRBJ2-2; TRBD1 is a possible D gene (6 bases). This CDR3 spans 12 amino acids. V gave up 6 bases and J gave up 9 bases, with 11 bases separating them. Germline assignment: CDR1 MNHEY and CDR2 SVGAGI. CDR3 coding DNA: TGTGCCAGCAGCGCAGGGGTCAGGGAGCTGTTTTTT. Protein product: CASSAGVRELFF.

In nucleotides, the CDR3 is TGTGCCAGCAGTTACTCGATCGGCAGGGGGTACGACGAGCAGTACTTC. Translation: CASSYSIGRGYDEQYF. The chain couples TRBV6-5 to TRBJ2-7, with 7 bases aligning to TRBD1. Germline trimming cut 0 bases from V and 5 bases from J; bases unmatched to any gene: 10. CDR1 and CDR2 (germline): MNHEY, SVGAGI. The CDR3 length is 16 residues.

A single count supports this clone. J is TRBJ1-5 and V is TRBV25-1; tentatively, D is TRBD1 (5 bases). Trimming took off 1 base at V and 2 bases at J, with 9 bases between the two ends. There are 15 residues in the CDR3. Looked up from germline, CDR1 is MGHDK and CDR2 is SYGVNS. This CDR3 is CASSESEGGNQPQHF. In nucleotides, the CDR3 is TGTGCCAGCAGTGAATCAGAAGGGGGCAATCAGCCCCAGCATTTT.

The chain joins TRBV5-6 to TRBJ1-4; D perhaps matches TRBD1 (6 bases). Trimming removed 5 bases at V and 8 bases at J, with 16 bases between. This CDR3 region has 14 residues. Germline V CDR1 and CDR2: SGHDT, YYEEEE. CDR3 DNA: TGTGCCAGCAGTTTTACAGGGATACAGGAAAAACTGTTTTTT. Protein: CASSFTGIQEKLFF.

The J gene is TRBJ1-2, the V gene TRBV9, with D hard to call. V was trimmed by 2 bases and J by 8 bases, leaving 22 bases between them. CDR3 length: 16 residues. Germline CDR1 and CDR2: SGDLS and YYNGEE. The CDR3 coding sequence is TGTGCCAGCAGCGTCTTCTCGGTGAGCGGACGAGAGGGCTACACCTTC. This sequence encodes CASSVFSVSGREGYTF.

This clone occurred a few times. This rearrangement joins TRBV7-9 to TRBJ2-1, with 15 nucleotides matching TRBD2. In germline, CDR1 is SEHNR, CDR2 FQNEAQ (reference sequence). This CDR3 has 15 amino acids. The V segment lost 5 bases and the J segment 8 bases; nucleotides outside the gene matches: 4. The CDR3 sequence is CASSPGTSGRYEQFF. In nucleotides, the CDR3 is TGTGCCAGCAGCCCCGGGACTAGCGGGAGGTATGAGCAGTTCTTC.

This clone was seen a handful of times. This chain connects TRBV4-1 to TRBJ1-4, with 9 bases identical to TRBD1. This CDR3 is built from 16 residues. Germline CDR1 reads MGHRA; CDR2 reads YSYEKL. Trimming at V came to 4 bases and at J to 8 bases, leaving 11 bases not matched to a gene. This CDR3 is CASSRLEGTGKEKLFF. The CDR3 nucleotides are TGCGCCAGCAGCCGCCTGGAAGGGACAGGGAAGGAAAAACTGTTTTTT.

The V and J genes are TRBV7-6 and TRBJ2-7, with D uncertain. The CDR3 length is 13 residues. Trimming shortened V by 1 base and J by 4 bases, and 8 bases separated the two germline ends. Germline CDR1 and CDR2: SGHVS and FNYEAQ. The CDR3 reads CASSLGSPYEQYF. In DNA, the CDR3 is TGTGCCAGCAGCTTAGGGAGCCCTTACGAGCAGTACTTC.

The chain combines TRBV7-3 with TRBJ2-1, with 13 bases that match TRBD2. CDR1 is SGHTA and CDR2 is FQGTGA in the germline V gene. CDR3 length equals 18 residues. Trimming removed 4 bases from V and 4 bases from J; junction bases left unmatched: 10. The chain's CDR3 is CASSSSGLAGEGYNEQFF. The CDR3, as DNA: TGTGCCAGCAGCTCCAGTGGACTAGCGGGAGAGGGATACAATGAGCAGTTCTTC.

This sequence joins TRBV15 and TRBJ2-7; TRBD2 aligns across 9 bases. Trimming took 0 bases from V and 0 from J; bases not matched to a gene: 0. This CDR3 is built from 15 residues. Germline-derived CDR1 and CDR2 are LNHNV and YYDKDF (reference sequence). The chain's CDR3 is CATSRDSGSSYEQYF. The CDR3 coding sequence is TGTGCCACCAGCAGAGATAGCGGGAGCTCCTACGAGCAGTACTTC.

This clone was seen only once. The chain joins TRBV19 to TRBJ1-1, with D tentatively TRBD1 (6 bases). The V gene lost 7 bases and the J gene lost 0 bases, with 12 bases spanning the gap. The CDR3 consists of 14 residues. Germline CDR1 and CDR2: LNHDA and SQIVND (reference sequence). The CDR3 DNA follows: TGTGCCAGTACTGATGGGGGCCTGAACACTGAAGCTTTCTTT. It translates to CASTDGGLNTEAFF.

The chain is built from TRBV5-6 and TRBJ2-4, with TRBD1 matching over 7 bases. CDR1 and CDR2 (germline): SGHDT, YYEEEE. The CDR3 loop spans 15 amino acids. Losses at the gene ends were 1 base for V and 4 bases for J; bases not matched to a gene: 5. Here the CDR3 DNA reads TGTGCCAGCAGCTTGACAGGGGCCGGGAAAAACATTCAGTACTTC. Translation: CASSLTGAGKNIQYF.

This clone appeared once. The chain carries TRBV7-3 and TRBJ1-1; TRBD1 is a possible D gene (5 bases). This CDR3 has 16 residues. Trimming stripped 1 base from V and 4 bases from J, with 16 bases between. CDR1 is SGHTA, CDR2 FQGTGA, per germline. The CDR3 nucleotides are TGTGCCAGCAGCTTAAGCTCGTCCCTCGGGGGCACTGAAGCTTTCTTT. This gives the protein CASSLSSSLGGTEAFF.

This clone was seen once. The genes are TRBV19 and TRBJ1-6; a possible D gene is TRBD1 (6 bases). CDR1 and CDR2 from the germline V gene are LNHDA and SQIVND (reference sequence). Trimming stripped 4 bases from V and 9 bases from J, with 16 bases between. The CDR3 totals 15 residues. CDR3 residues: CASSRDEGGFSPLHF. The CDR3, as DNA: TGTGCCAGTAGTAGGGACGAAGGGGGATTTTCACCCCTCCACTTT.

The rearrangement joins TRBV9 to TRBJ2-2, with D possibly TRBD2 on 5 matching bases. CDR1 is SGDLS, CDR2 YYNGEE, per germline. The V end was cut by 0 bases, the J end by 1 base, with 7 bases between. CDR3 length equals 15 residues. CDR3 nucleotides: TGTGCCAGCAGCGTAGGAGAGGGGAACACCGGGGAGCTGTTTTTT. This gives the protein CASSVGEGNTGELFF.

J is TRBJ2-1 and V is TRBV4-1; 9 bases agree with TRBD2. Germline assignment: CDR1 MGHRA and CDR2 YSYEKL. The V and J ends lost 1 base and 9 bases, in that order; junction bases with no gene match: 7. The CDR3 covers 15 residues. The CDR3: CASSQAVLAGVEQFF. The CDR3 DNA follows: TGCGCCAGCAGCCAAGCGGTTTTAGCGGGAGTTGAGCAGTTCTTC.